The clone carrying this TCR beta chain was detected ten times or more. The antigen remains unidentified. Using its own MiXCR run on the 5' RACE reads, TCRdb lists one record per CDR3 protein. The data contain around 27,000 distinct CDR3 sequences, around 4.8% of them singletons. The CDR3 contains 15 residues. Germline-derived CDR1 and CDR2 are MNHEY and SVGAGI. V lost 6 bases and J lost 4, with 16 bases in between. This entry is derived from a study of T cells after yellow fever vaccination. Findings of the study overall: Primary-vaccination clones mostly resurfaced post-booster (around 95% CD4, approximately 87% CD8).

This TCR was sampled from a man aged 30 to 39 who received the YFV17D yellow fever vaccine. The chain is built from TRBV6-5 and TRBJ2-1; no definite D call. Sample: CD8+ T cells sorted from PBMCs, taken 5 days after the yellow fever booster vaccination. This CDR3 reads CASSPEMGLYNEQFF. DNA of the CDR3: TGTGCCAGCAGCCCCGAGATGGGATTATACAATGAGCAGTTCTTC.